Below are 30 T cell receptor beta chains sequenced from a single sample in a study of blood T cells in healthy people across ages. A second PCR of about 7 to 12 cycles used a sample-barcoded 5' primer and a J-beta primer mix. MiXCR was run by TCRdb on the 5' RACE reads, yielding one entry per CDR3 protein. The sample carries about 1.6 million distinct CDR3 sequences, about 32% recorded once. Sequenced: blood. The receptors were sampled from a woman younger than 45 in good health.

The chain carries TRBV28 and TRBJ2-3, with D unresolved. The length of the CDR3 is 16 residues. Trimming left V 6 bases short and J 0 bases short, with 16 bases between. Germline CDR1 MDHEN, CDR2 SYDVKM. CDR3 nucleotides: TGTGCCAGCAGGGGTACCTTGGGCCTAAGCACAGATACGCAGTATTTT. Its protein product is CASRGTLGLSTDTQYF.

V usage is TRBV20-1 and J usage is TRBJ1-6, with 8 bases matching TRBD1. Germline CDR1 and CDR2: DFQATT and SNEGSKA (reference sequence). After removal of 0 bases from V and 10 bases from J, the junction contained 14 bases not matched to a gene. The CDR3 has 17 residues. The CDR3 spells CSARDSGRGQGWSPLHF. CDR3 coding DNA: TGCAGTGCTAGAGATTCGGGGAGAGGACAGGGCTGGTCACCCCTCCACTTT.

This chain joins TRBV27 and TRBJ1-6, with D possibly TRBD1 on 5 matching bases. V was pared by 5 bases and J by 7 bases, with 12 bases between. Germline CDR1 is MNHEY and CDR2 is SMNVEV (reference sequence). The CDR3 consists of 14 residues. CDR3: CASSLGRDNSPLHF. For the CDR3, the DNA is TGTGCCAGCAGTCTAGGGCGGGACAATTCACCCCTCCACTTT.

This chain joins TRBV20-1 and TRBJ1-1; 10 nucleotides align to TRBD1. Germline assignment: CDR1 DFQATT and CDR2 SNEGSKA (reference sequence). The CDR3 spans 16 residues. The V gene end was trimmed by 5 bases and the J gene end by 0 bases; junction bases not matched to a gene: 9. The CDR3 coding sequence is TGCAGTGCTGCGCGGACAGGGGGAGGGCTGAACACTGAAGCTTTCTTT. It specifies CSAARTGGGLNTEAFF.

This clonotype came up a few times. The CDR3 region has the DNA TGTGCCACCAGTGGGCAGGTAGGAGAGACCCAGTACTTC. It encodes CATSGQVGETQYF. The rearrangement joins TRBV24-1 to TRBJ2-5; D gene unclear. There are 13 residues in the CDR3. The germline gives CDR1 KGHDR, CDR2 SFDVKD. Trimming removed 5 bases at V and 4 bases at J, with 10 bases between.

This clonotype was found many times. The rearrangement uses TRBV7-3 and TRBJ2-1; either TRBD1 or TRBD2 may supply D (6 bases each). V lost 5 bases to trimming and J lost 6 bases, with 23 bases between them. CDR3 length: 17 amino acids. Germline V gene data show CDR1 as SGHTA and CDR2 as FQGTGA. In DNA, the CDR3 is TGTGCCAGCAGCGCATATCCCCCCGAGGGGGGACTCAATGAGCAGTTCTTC. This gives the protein CASSAYPPEGGLNEQFF.

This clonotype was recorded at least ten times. The CDR3 nucleotides are TGCAGTGCTAGTCAAACCCAGGGTATTGCATACGATACGCAGTATTTT. It codes for CSASQTQGIAYDTQYF. This rearrangement joins TRBV20-1 to TRBJ2-3; D may be TRBD1 (5 bases). Germline V CDR1 and CDR2: DFQATT, SNEGSKA (reference sequence). V shed 3 bases and J shed 6 bases, with 22 bases lying between them. CDR3 length: 16 amino acids.

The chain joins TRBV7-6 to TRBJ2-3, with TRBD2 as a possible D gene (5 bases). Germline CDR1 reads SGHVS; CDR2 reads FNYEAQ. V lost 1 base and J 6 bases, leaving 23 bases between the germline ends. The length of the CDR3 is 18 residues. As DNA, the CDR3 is TGTGCCAGCAGCTTAGGTACCCTAGCTGTGGGGTTAGGGGATACGCAGTATTTT. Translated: CASSLGTLAVGLGDTQYF.

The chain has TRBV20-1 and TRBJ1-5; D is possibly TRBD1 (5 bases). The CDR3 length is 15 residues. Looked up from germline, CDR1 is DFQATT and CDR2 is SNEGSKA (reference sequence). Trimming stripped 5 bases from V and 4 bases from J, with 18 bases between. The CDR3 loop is CSAVVRGPRNQPQHF. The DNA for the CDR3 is TGCAGTGCTGTGGTGAGGGGTCCACGGAATCAGCCCCAGCATTTT.

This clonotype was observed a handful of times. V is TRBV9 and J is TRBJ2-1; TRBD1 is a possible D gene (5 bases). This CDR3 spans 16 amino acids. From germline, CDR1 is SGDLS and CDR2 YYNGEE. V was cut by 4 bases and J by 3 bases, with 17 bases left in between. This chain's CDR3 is CASSPPFGHYYNEQFF. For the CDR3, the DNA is TGTGCCAGCAGCCCCCCGTTTGGACACTACTACAATGAGCAGTTCTTC.

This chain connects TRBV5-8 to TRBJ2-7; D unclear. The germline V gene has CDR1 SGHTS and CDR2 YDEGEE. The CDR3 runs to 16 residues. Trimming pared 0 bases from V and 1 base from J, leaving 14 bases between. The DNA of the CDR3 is TGTGCCAGCAGCTTGGATGGTTTTGACTTTTCCTACGAGCAGTACTTC. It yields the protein CASSLDGFDFSYEQYF.

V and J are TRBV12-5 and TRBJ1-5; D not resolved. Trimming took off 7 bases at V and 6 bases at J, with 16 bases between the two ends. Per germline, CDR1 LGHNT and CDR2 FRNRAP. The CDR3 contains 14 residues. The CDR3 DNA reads TGTGCTAGTGCCCCGGACGGTGTCCGTCAGCCCCAGCATTTT. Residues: CASAPDGVRQPQHF. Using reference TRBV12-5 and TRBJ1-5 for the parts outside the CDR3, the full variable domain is DARVTQTPRHKVTEMGQEVTMRCQPILGHNTVFWYRQTMMQGLELLAYFRNRAPLDDSGMPKDRFSAEMPDATLATLKIQPSEPRDSAVYFCASAPDGVRQPQHFGDGTRLSIL.

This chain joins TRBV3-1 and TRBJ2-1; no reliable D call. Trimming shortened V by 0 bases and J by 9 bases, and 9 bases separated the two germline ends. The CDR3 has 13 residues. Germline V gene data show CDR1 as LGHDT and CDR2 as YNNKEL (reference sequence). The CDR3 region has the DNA TGTGCCAGCAGCCAAGAATGGAGTCCTGAGCAGTTCTTC. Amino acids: CASSQEWSPEQFF.

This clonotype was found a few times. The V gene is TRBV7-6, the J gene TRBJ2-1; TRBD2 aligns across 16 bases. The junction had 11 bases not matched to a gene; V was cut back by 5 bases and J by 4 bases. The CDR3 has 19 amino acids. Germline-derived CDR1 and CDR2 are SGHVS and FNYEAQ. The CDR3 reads CASSQGTGLAGGPYNEQFF. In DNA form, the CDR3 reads TGTGCCAGCAGCCAAGGAACGGGACTAGCGGGGGGGCCTTACAATGAGCAGTTCTTC.

The CDR3 bases are TGTGCCAGCAGTGAAACGGGTGAGGCCCAGTACTTC. Protein: CASSETGEAQYF. This chain connects TRBV6-1 to TRBJ2-5; D is unresolved. CDR3 size: 12 residues. The ends were cut back, 2 bases at V and 9 bases at J, with 10 bases in the middle. The germline V gene has CDR1 MNHNS and CDR2 SASEGT.

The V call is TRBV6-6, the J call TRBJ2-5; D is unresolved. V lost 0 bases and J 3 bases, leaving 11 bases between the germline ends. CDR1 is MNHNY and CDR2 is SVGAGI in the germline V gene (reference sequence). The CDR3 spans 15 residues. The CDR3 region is CASSYSKGSKETQYF. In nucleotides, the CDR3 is TGTGCCAGCAGTTACTCGAAGGGCAGCAAAGAGACCCAGTACTTC.

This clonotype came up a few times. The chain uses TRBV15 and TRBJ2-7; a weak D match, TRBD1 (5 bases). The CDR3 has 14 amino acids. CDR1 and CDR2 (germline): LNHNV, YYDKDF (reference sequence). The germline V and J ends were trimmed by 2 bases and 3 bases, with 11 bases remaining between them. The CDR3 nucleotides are TGTGCCACCAGCAGACAGGGAAACAACTACGAGCAGTACTTC. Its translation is CATSRQGNNYEQYF.

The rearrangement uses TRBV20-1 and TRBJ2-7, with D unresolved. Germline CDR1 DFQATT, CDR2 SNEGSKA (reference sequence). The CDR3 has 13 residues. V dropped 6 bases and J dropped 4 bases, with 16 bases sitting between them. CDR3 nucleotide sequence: TGCAGTGCCTCGGGCAGTCTTTGGTACGAGCAGTACTTC. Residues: CSASGSLWYEQYF.

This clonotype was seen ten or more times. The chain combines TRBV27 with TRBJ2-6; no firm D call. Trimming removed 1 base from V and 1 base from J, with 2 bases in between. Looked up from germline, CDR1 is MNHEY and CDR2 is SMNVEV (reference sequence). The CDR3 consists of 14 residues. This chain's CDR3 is CASSLYSGANVLTF. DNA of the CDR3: TGTGCCAGCAGTTTATATTCTGGGGCCAACGTCCTGACTTTC.

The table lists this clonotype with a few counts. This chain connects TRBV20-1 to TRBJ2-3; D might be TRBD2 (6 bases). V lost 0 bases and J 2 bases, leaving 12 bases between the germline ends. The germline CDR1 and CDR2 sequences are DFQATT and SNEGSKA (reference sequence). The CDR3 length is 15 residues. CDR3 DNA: TGCAGTGCTAGAGATCTAGGCGGGGACACAGATACGCAGTATTTT. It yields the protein CSARDLGGDTDTQYF.

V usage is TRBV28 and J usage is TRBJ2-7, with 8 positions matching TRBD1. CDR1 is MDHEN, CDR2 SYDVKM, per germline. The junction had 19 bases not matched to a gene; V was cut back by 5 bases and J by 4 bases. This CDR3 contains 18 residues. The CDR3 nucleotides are TGTGCCAGCAGTACTCCCCGTTCGTTCCAGGGGGCGTATTACGAGCAGTACTTC. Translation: CASSTPRSFQGAYYEQYF. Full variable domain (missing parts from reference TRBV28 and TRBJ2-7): DVKVTQSSRYLVKRTGEKVFLECVQDMDHENMFWYRQDPGLGLRLIYFSYDVKMKEKGDIPEGYSVSREKKERFSLILESASTNQTSMYLCASSTPRSFQGAYYEQYFGPGTRLTVT.

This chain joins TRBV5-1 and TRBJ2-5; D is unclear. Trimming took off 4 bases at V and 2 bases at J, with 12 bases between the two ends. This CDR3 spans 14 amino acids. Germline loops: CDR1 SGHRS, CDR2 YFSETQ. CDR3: CASSHGLGQETQYF. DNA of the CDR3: TGCGCCAGCAGCCACGGATTGGGTCAAGAGACCCAGTACTTC.

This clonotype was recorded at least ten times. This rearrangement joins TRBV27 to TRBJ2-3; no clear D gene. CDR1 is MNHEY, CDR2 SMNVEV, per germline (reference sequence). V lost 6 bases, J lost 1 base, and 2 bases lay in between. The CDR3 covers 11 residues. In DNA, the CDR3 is TGTGCCAGCAGGGGCACAGATACGCAGTATTTT. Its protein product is CASRGTDTQYF.

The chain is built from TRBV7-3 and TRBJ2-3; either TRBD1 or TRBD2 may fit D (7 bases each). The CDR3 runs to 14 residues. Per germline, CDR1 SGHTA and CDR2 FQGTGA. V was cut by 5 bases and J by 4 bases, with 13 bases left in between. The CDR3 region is CASSPGGVPDTQYF. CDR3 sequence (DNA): TGTGCCAGCAGCCCAGGGGGGGTCCCAGATACGCAGTATTTT.

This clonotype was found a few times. The CDR3 reads CASSFDSSNTEAFF. The DNA of the CDR3 is TGTGCCAGCAGTTTTGACAGCTCTAACACTGAAGCTTTCTTT. The rearrangement uses TRBV12-3 or TRBV12-4 and TRBJ1-1; TRBD1 is a possible D gene (5 bases). CDR3 length: 14 amino acids. V lost 3 bases and J lost 2, with 10 bases in between.

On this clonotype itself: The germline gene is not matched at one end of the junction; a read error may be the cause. CDR3 sequence reads: CTSSFSLAGGYETQYF. CDR3 nucleotide sequence: TGTACCAGCAGTTTCTCACTAGCGGGAGGCTATGAGACCCAGTACTTC. The J gene is TRBJ2-5, the V gene TRBV6-5, with 12 nucleotides matching TRBD2. CDR1 and CDR2 (germline): MNHEY, SVGAGI. The CDR3 runs 16 residues.

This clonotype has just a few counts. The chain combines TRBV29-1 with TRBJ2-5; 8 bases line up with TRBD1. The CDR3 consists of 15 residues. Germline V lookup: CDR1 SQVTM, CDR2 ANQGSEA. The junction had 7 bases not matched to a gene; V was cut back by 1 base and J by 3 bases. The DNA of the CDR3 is TGCAGCGTTGAAGGTCCGGCAGGGGGCAAAGAGACCCAGTACTTC. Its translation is CSVEGPAGGKETQYF.

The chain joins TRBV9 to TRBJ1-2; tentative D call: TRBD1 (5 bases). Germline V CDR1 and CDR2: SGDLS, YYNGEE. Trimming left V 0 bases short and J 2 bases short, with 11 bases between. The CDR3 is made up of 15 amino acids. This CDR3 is CASSVAEGPNYGYTF. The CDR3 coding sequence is TGTGCCAGCAGCGTAGCAGAGGGGCCCAACTATGGCTACACCTTC.

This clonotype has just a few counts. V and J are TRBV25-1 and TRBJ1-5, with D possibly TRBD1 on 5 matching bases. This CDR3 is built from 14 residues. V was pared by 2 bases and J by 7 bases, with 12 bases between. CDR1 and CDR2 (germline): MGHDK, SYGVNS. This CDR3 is CASSEGFGDQPQHF. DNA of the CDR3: TGTGCCAGCAGTGAAGGTTTCGGGGACCAGCCCCAGCATTTT. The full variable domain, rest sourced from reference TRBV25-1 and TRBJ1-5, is EADIYQTPRYLVIGTGKKITLECSQTMGHDKMYWYQQDPGMELHLIHYSYGVNSTEKGDLSSESTVSRIRTEHFPLTLESARPSHTSQYLCASSEGFGDQPQHFGDGTRLSIL.

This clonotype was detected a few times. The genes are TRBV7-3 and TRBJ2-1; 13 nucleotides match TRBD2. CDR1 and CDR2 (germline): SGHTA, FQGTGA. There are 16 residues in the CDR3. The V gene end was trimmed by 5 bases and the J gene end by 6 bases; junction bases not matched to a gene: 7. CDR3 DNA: TGTGCCAGCAGCCCAACGGGACTAGCGGGGTCCAATGAGCAGTTCTTC. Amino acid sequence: CASSPTGLAGSNEQFF.